The entry below gives a single TCR beta chain sequence along with its context. The antigen remains unidentified. Documented time point: recipient sample about 28 days before transplant, after cytoreduction. Recipient blood drawn about 28 days pretransplant and days 30, 100, 180 after. This record belongs to a study of T cell clonotyping in hematopoietic cell transplantation. General study points: Few recipient clonotypes overlapped donors; over 95% were de novo at given depth. Pathologically expanded recipient clonotypes increased progressively from day 30 to day 180 as diversity fell.

CDR1 is MNHEY and CDR2 is SVGAGI in the germline V gene. The CDR3 is 14 residues long. The V gene lost 2 bases and the J gene lost 0 bases, with 7 bases spanning the gap. Some clones are missing from TCRdb's copy, which holds only in-frame ones; the method was immunoSEQ multiplex PCR. This table holds tens of thousands of clones, 96% found once. This TCR derives from a woman between 50 and 59 years old with acute myeloid leukemia. Some clones in this sample may be carry-over from other donors' samples. The chain links TRBV6-5 to TRBJ1-1; a possible D gene is TRBD1 (6 bases). Sequencing used peripheral blood mononuclear cells, obtained before stem cell transplant. As DNA, the CDR3 is TGTGCCAGCAGTTACGGGGGCCTGAACACTGAAGCTTTCTTT. This sequence encodes CASSYGGLNTEAFF.